The clone carrying this TCR beta chain was observed a few times. There are 13 residues in the CDR3. V lost 5 bases and J lost 4, with 9 bases in between. The germline V gene has CDR1 SGHTA and CDR2 FQGNSA. TCRdb called the RT-PCR reads again in MiXCR, with one record for every CDR3 protein. The sample has about 680,000 distinct CDR3 sequences, 14% seen once. The sequenced material came from memory CD4+ T cells from blood. The clonotype originates from a female donor in good health, serving as a healthy control. V and J are TRBV7-2 and TRBJ1-3; the D is unclear. DNA for the CDR3: TGTGCCAGCAGCATTAGTACGGGAAACACCATATATTTT. Translated, it gives CASSISTGNTIYF. Filled out from reference TRBV7-2 and TRBJ1-3, the complete variable domain reads GAGVSQSPSNKVTEKGKDVELRCDPISGHTALYWYRQSLGQGLEFLIYFQGNSAPDKSGLPSDRFSAERTGGSVSTLTIQRTQQEDSAVYLCASSISTGNTIYFGEGSWLTVV.